This TCR beta chain was documented in a study of blood T cell repertoires in COVID-19. Study context: Samples taken during acute and convalescent COVID-19 were collected in the United States, Italy and Spain. Sources were T cells, B-cell-depleted T cells, or PBMCs; the material itself was cDNA or gDNA.

The CDR3 contains 12 residues. CDR1 KGHSH and CDR2 LQKENI come from the germline V gene. V was trimmed by 2 bases and J by 5 bases, leaving 7 bases between them. In the original processing: Cell counts per sample came from amplifying reference gene primers. Using immunoSEQ multiplex PCR, the repertoire was profiled, and TCRdb retains in-frame clones only, with some absent. V and J calls and clone size are given by that table; D and trimming were obtained from the DNA. Altogether roughly 200,000 clones are present, more than 80% being singletons, with the ten largest covering roughly 8.2%. V usage is TRBV18 and J usage is TRBJ2-7; D gene uncertain. Sequencing input: peripheral blood. The sequence derives from a woman in her sixties or seventies with acute or convalescent COVID-19. The CDR3 reads CASSPDWNEQYF. CDR3 bases: TGTGCCAGCTCACCAGACTGGAACGAGCAGTACTTC.